The clone carrying this T cell receptor beta chain occurred a few times. Its specificity is unknown. This record comes from a study of response to subunit inactivated influenza vaccine. Study-level findings and limits: There was a suggestion from the authors that each seasonal influenza vaccination recruits few new T cells.

Via MiXCR, TCRdb re-called the RT-PCR reads, giving one row per CDR3 protein. The sample has 500,000 or so distinct CDR3 sequences; over 9.5% are singletons. Specimen: PBMCs from blood, collected about 40 days after vaccination. The sequence was obtained from a man aged 50-60 years who received an inactivated influenza vaccine.

Here the CDR3 reads CASSQDSTASGANVLTF. The CDR3 bases are TGCGCCAGCAGCCAAGACAGTACCGCCTCTGGGGCCAACGTCCTGACTTTC. V usage is TRBV4-3 and J usage is TRBJ2-6; no clear D gene. The ends were cut back, 0 bases at V and 0 bases at J, with 9 bases in the middle. This CDR3 spans 17 amino acids. From germline, CDR1 is LGHNA and CDR2 YSLEER.